This TCR beta chain derives from a study of T cell responses to AZD1222 COVID-19 vaccine. Study outcomes and limitations: Along spike, vaccine-associated CD4 TCRs were found throughout, with dominance at 160-218 and 743-854.

The CDR3 loop spans 16 amino acids. Worth noting for this clone: Antigen unknown.

Using immunoSEQ multiplex PCR, the repertoire was profiled, and TCRdb retains in-frame clones only, with some absent. The sample consists of under 200,000 clones, approximately 87% of them appearing once. Analyses pooled second doses at about 4 or about 12 weeks. Here the sequenced sample was peripheral blood, taken 28 days after the second AZD1222 dose. The V and J genes are TRBV21-1 and TRBJ1-5; the table's D call of TRBD1 was not tested on the DNA. TRBV21-1 is classified as a pseudogene. This receptor was obtained from an adult who received the AZD1222 COVID-19 vaccine. The CDR3 protein is CASSSRTGAQGQPQHF. CDR3 DNA sequence: TGTGCCAGCAGCTCCCGGACAGGGGCTCAAGGACAGCCCCAGCATTTT.